A selection of T cell receptor beta chains follows, all from one sample in a study of post-analysis software for immune sequencing data. TCRdb reanalysed the PCR reads using MiXCR and keeps one entry per CDR3 protein. The sample consists of fewer than 700,000 distinct CDR3 sequences, roughly 47% of them appearing once. The sample was blood. The receptors stem from a girl aged 5-17 years with multiple sclerosis. CDR3s include the opening cysteine and the closing phenylalanine or tryptophan. A D gene is named only where the DNA matches it firmly. Part of the rows lack a size; the others show once, few, many or a class for expanded clones.

clone_size: NA
v_call: TRBV20-1
j_call: TRBJ2-6
d_call: TRBD2
cdr3_nt: TGCAGTGCCCCAACTAGCGGGGGGGCCGTGCCTGGGGCCAACGTCCTGACTTTC
cdr3_aa: CSAPTSGGAVPGANVLTF

clone_size: few
v_call: TRBV12-3/TRBV12-4
j_call: TRBJ1-2
d_call: NA
cdr3_nt: TGTGCCAGCAGTCCCACACGGGCCGTTGGCTACACCTTC
cdr3_aa: CASSPTRAVGYTF

clone_size: NA
v_call: TRBV28
j_call: TRBJ2-5
d_call: NA
cdr3_nt: TGTGCCAGCAGCACGATCCAGGAGACCCAGTACTTC
cdr3_aa: CASSTIQETQYF

clone_size: NA
v_call: TRBV11-2
j_call: TRBJ2-5
d_call: NA
cdr3_nt: TGTGCCAGCAGCTTAGTGCCTTTTCAAGAGACCCAGTACTTC
cdr3_aa: CASSLVPFQETQYF

clone_size: few
v_call: TRBV5-1
j_call: TRBJ2-5
d_call: NA
cdr3_nt: TGCGCCAGCAGTAACGACCACAGGCCCCGACAAGAGACCCAGTACTTC
cdr3_aa: CASSNDHRPRQETQYF

clone_size: few
v_call: TRBV20-1
j_call: TRBJ2-5
d_call: NA
cdr3_nt: TGCAGTGCTAGACCCGGCGGAGAGACCCAGTACTTC
cdr3_aa: CSARPGGETQYF

clone_size: NA
v_call: TRBV7-9
j_call: TRBJ2-1
d_call: TRBD2
cdr3_nt: TGTGCCAGCGGTTCCCTAGCGGGAGGCCCGAGCTCCTACAATGAGCAGTTCTTC
cdr3_aa: CASGSLAGGPSSYNEQFF

clone_size: NA
v_call: TRBV7-9
j_call: TRBJ1-4
d_call: NA
cdr3_nt: TGTGCCAGCAGCTTAGCCTTACGGGGGAGGATGGAAAAACTGTTTTTT
cdr3_aa: CASSLALRGRMEKLFF

clone_size: NA
v_call: TRBV24-1
j_call: TRBJ1-6
d_call: TRBD1
cdr3_nt: TGTGCCACCAGTGCCGGGACAGGGAGATCACCCCTCCACTTT
cdr3_aa: CATSAGTGRSPLHF

clone_size: few
v_call: TRBV7-9
j_call: TRBJ1-1
d_call: TRBD1
cdr3_nt: TGTGCCAGCCTTCCGGGACAGGGGGCGGGGAACACTGAAGCTTTCTTT
cdr3_aa: CASLPGQGAGNTEAFF

clone_size: NA
v_call: TRBV3-1
j_call: TRBJ2-3
d_call: NA
cdr3_nt: TGTGCCAGCAGACAAGGTACTACAGATACGCAGTATTTT
cdr3_aa: CASRQGTTDTQYF

clone_size: once
v_call: TRBV7-8
j_call: TRBJ2-1
d_call: TRBD1
cdr3_nt: TGTGCCAGCAGCACGGCCCTGGGACAGGAGCAGTTCTTC
cdr3_aa: CASSTALGQEQFF

clone_size: NA
v_call: TRBV6-1
j_call: TRBJ2-2
d_call: TRBD1
cdr3_nt: TGTGCCAGCAGTCAATTCGGGACAGGGGGCCTGAACATCGGGGAGCTGTTTTTT
cdr3_aa: CASSQFGTGGLNIGELFF

clone_size: NA
v_call: TRBV9
j_call: TRBJ1-3
d_call: NA
cdr3_nt: TGTGCCAGCAGCGTGGACAGCTTAGTAAGCACCATATATTTT
cdr3_aa: CASSVDSLVSTIYF

clone_size: NA
v_call: TRBV6-5
j_call: TRBJ1-2
d_call: NA
cdr3_nt: TGTGCCAGCAGTTACTCGCTGGGGATCTATGGCTACACCTTC
cdr3_aa: CASSYSLGIYGYTF

clone_size: few
v_call: TRBV10-3
j_call: TRBJ2-7
d_call: NA
cdr3_nt: TGTGCCATCAGTGAGGAGGAGGGCCAGAGCTCCTACGAGCAGTACTTC
cdr3_aa: CAISEEEGQSSYEQYF

clone_size: few
v_call: TRBV20-1
j_call: TRBJ2-3
d_call: NA
cdr3_nt: TGCAGTGCTAGTTTTTCGACAGGCACAGATACGCAGTATTTT
cdr3_aa: CSASFSTGTDTQYF

clone_size: NA
v_call: TRBV12-3/TRBV12-4
j_call: TRBJ2-1
d_call: TRBD1
cdr3_nt: TGTGCCAGCAGCCCAACAGGGGCCAGCTACAATGAGCAGTTCTTC
cdr3_aa: CASSPTGASYNEQFF

clone_size: few
v_call: TRBV9
j_call: TRBJ2-3
d_call: TRBD2
cdr3_nt: TGTGCCAGCAGCGCTGACTGGGAGATGACGGGGGGGCTTCCAGATACGCAGTATTTT
cdr3_aa: CASSADWEMTGGLPDTQYF

clone_size: once
v_call: TRBV7-2
j_call: TRBJ2-5
d_call: NA
cdr3_nt: TGTGCCAGCAGCCGTTCGCCCCCAGAGACCCAGTACTTC
cdr3_aa: CASSRSPPETQYF

clone_size: NA
v_call: TRBV6-5
j_call: TRBJ2-7
d_call: NA
cdr3_nt: TGTGCCAGCAGTGATAGGACCTCCTACGAGCAGTACTTC
cdr3_aa: CASSDRTSYEQYF

clone_size: NA
v_call: TRBV7-2
j_call: TRBJ2-1
d_call: NA
cdr3_nt: TGTGCCAGCTTTGACAGAGCCTACAATGAGCAGTTCTTC
cdr3_aa: CASFDRAYNEQFF

clone_size: once
v_call: TRBV7-9
j_call: TRBJ2-1
d_call: TRBD1
cdr3_nt: TGTGCCAGCAGCCCCGGGACAGAGACGAGCTCCTACAATGAGCAGTTCTTC
cdr3_aa: CASSPGTETSSYNEQFF

clone_size: many
v_call: TRBV6-5
j_call: TRBJ2-3
d_call: NA
cdr3_nt: TGTGCCAGCAGTCCCCGGGACACAGATACGCAGTATTTT
cdr3_aa: CASSPRDTDTQYF

clone_size: few
v_call: TRBV7-2
j_call: TRBJ2-3
d_call: NA
cdr3_nt: TGTGCCAGCAGCCCCACCGGGGTAGCCGCAGATACGCAGTATTTT
cdr3_aa: CASSPTGVAADTQYF

clone_size: NA
v_call: TRBV10-1
j_call: TRBJ2-5
d_call: NA
cdr3_nt: TGCGCCAGCAGTGAGTCCGGGGGAGGACTCGAGAACGAGGGCCAAGAGACCCAGTACTTC
cdr3_aa: CASSESGGGLENEGQETQYF

clone_size: NA
v_call: TRBV12-3/TRBV12-4
j_call: TRBJ1-2
d_call: NA
cdr3_nt: TGTGCCAGCAGTTTAAGGCTAAGTGGGTATGGCTACACCTTC
cdr3_aa: CASSLRLSGYGYTF

clone_size: once
v_call: TRBV5-4
j_call: TRBJ2-3
d_call: NA
cdr3_nt: TGTGCCAGCAGCAAGGACCCAGCGAAGGGCACAGATACGCAGTATTTT
cdr3_aa: CASSKDPAKGTDTQYF

clone_size: few
v_call: TRBV3-1
j_call: TRBJ2-4
d_call: NA
cdr3_nt: TGTGCCAGCAGCCAAATTAAAAACATTCAGTACTTC
cdr3_aa: CASSQIKNIQYF

clone_size: NA
v_call: TRBV5-1
j_call: TRBJ2-7
d_call: NA
cdr3_nt: TGCGCCAGCAGCTTGGACGGCGGCTCCTACGAGCAGTACTTC
cdr3_aa: CASSLDGGSYEQYF

clone_size: NA
v_call: TRBV12-3/TRBV12-4
j_call: TRBJ1-5
d_call: NA
cdr3_nt: TGTGCCAGCAGTTTAGGACCCAGGGGAGGCAATCAGCCCCAGCATTTT
cdr3_aa: CASSLGPRGGNQPQHF

clone_size: NA
v_call: TRBV15
j_call: TRBJ1-6
d_call: TRBD1
cdr3_nt: TGTGCCACCAGCGGAGACAGGGGTTTGCTCCACTTT
cdr3_aa: CATSGDRGLLHF

clone_size: NA
v_call: TRBV7-9
j_call: TRBJ2-7
d_call: TRBD2
cdr3_nt: TGTGCCAGCAGCGGGACTAGCGGGGAATCCTACGAGCAGTACTTC
cdr3_aa: CASSGTSGESYEQYF

clone_size: NA
v_call: TRBV16
j_call: TRBJ1-1
d_call: TRBD1
cdr3_nt: TGTGCCAGCAGCACCCGGACAGGGGGCAACACTGAAGCTTTCTTT
cdr3_aa: CASSTRTGGNTEAFF

clone_size: NA
v_call: TRBV5-1
j_call: TRBJ2-7
d_call: TRBD2
cdr3_nt: TGCGCCAGCGGGACTAGCGGAGGGAGCTCCTACGAGCAGTACTTC
cdr3_aa: CASGTSGGSSYEQYF

clone_size: NA
v_call: TRBV12-3/TRBV12-4
j_call: TRBJ2-7
d_call: NA
cdr3_nt: TGTGCCAGCAGTACCCACGGAGGGTACGAGCAGTACTTC
cdr3_aa: CASSTHGGYEQYF

clone_size: NA
v_call: TRBV7-8
j_call: TRBJ1-2
d_call: NA
cdr3_nt: TGTGCCAGCAGCTTAGAGGCCGACTATAACTATGGCTACACCTTC
cdr3_aa: CASSLEADYNYGYTF

clone_size: many
v_call: TRBV5-1
j_call: TRBJ2-7
d_call: NA
cdr3_nt: TGCGCCAGCAGAGGGGAGACCTACGAGCAGTACTTC
cdr3_aa: CASRGETYEQYF

clone_size: many
v_call: TRBV5-6
j_call: TRBJ2-3
d_call: NA
cdr3_nt: TGTGCCAGCAGCTTGGTCAGGGCGAGGAGTACGCAGTATTTT
cdr3_aa: CASSLVRARSTQYF

clone_size: few
v_call: TRBV11-2
j_call: TRBJ2-7
d_call: NA
cdr3_nt: TGTGCCAGCAGCTCCTTAACCCCCCCATACGAGCAGTACTTC
cdr3_aa: CASSSLTPPYEQYF

clone_size: once
v_call: TRBV7-9
j_call: TRBJ2-7
d_call: NA
cdr3_nt: TGTGCCAGCAGCTACGACAGACTTTCCGAGCAGTACTTC
cdr3_aa: CASSYDRLSEQYF